One TCR beta chain is described in this entry. Its antigen is not identified. CDR3 length equals 14 residues. V lost 1 base, J lost 4 bases, and 10 bases lay in between. CDR1 and CDR2 from the germline V gene are MGHRA and YSYEKL. This specimen comes from a study of CD8 T cells in ankylosing spondylitis. The study, taken as a whole, reports: Disease-linked clones had a CD8+ phenotype and relatively low frequency in peripheral blood. It was reported that disease-linked clones were significantly enriched in matched ankylosing spondylitis synovial fluid. Several highly homologous variants made up a TCR beta motif that seemed to typify ankylosing spondylitis blood.

A quantitative 5'-RACE method, one with molecular barcodes, was used to make TCR beta libraries. TCRdb reanalysed the 5' RACE reads using MiXCR and keeps one entry per CDR3 protein. The repertoire consists of around 770,000 distinct CDR3 sequences, with 15% to 20% occurring once and the leading ten covering about 19%. This chain uses TRBV4-1 with TRBJ1-2, with D unresolved. The source is a male donor with ankylosing spondylitis. The specimen was blood, either unsorted or a sorted T cell fraction (not recorded which). The CDR3 sequence is CASSQVQPSYGYTF. The CDR3 DNA sequence: TGCGCCAGCAGCCAAGTACAACCGAGCTATGGCTACACCTTC.